This TCR beta chain was profiled in a study of T cells in Graves' hyperthyroidism and ophthalmopathy. RNA transcripts yielded amplified TCR beta CDR3 regions. First-round RT-PCR of the TCR CDR3 relied on the HTBI primer set. TCRdb re-analysed the multiplex PCR reads in MiXCR, keeping a single row per CDR3 protein. The repertoire consists of about 760,000 distinct CDR3 sequences, with 35% occurring once and the leading ten covering around 30%. Patients were excluded because of uncontrolled infection, other autoimmune disease, pregnancy or lactation. Losses at the gene ends were 5 bases for V and 8 bases for J; bases not matched to a gene: 11. Germline CDR1 SEHNR, CDR2 FQNEAQ (reference sequence). The CDR3 totals 15 residues.

The chain couples TRBV7-9 to TRBJ2-2; 7 nucleotides line up with TRBD2. The material sequenced was blood. This clonotype was obtained from a woman aged 40 to 50 with Graves' hyperthyroidism. In DNA, the CDR3 is TGTGCCAGCAGCCAGGTTAAACTAGCGCTGGGGGAGCTGTTTTTT. This encodes CASSQVKLALGELFF.